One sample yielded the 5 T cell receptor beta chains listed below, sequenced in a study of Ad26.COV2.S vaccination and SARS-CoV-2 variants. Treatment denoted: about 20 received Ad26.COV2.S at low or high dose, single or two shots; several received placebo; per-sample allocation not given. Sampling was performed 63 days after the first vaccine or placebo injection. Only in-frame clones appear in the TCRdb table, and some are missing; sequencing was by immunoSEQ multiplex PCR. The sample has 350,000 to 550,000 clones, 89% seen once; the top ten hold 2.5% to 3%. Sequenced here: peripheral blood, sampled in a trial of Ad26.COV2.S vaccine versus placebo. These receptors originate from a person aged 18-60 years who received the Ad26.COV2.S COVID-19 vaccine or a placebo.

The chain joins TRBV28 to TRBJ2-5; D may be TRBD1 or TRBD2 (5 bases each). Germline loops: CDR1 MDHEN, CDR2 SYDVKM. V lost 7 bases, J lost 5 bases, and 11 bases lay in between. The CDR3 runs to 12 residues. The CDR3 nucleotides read TGTGCCAGCAAGGGGCAGCGGGAGACCCAGTACTTC. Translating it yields CASKGQRETQYF. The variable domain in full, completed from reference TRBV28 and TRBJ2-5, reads DVKVTQSSRYLVKRTGEKVFLECVQDMDHENMFWYRQDPGLGLRLIYFSYDVKMKEKGDIPEGYSVSREKKERFSLILESASTNQTSMYLCASKGQRETQYFGPGTRLLVL.

The chain's CDR3 is CAWSVLGDNYGYTF. The CDR3 nucleotides are TGTGCCTGGAGTGTATTAGGTGATAACTATGGCTACACCTTC. This chain connects TRBV30 to TRBJ1-2, with D unclear. The CDR3 covers 14 residues. CDR1 is GTSNPN, CDR2 SVGIG, per germline (reference sequence). V lost 0 bases, J lost 1 base, and 9 bases lay in between.

The CDR3 DNA is TGTGCCAGTAGTATAGGAGTACAGCCGAAAGGGGAGCAGTTCTTC. It encodes CASSIGVQPKGEQFF. V gene TRBV19 combines with J gene TRBJ2-1; D is uncertain. The V gene's germline CDR1 is LNHDA and CDR2 SQIVND (reference sequence). The CDR3 is made up of 15 amino acids. V was cut by 1 base and J by 10 bases, with 17 bases left in between.

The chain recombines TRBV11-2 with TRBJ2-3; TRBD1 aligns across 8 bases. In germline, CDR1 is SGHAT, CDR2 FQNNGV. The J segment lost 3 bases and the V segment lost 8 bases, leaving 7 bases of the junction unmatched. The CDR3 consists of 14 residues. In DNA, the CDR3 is TGTGCCAGCGGAAGGGGACAGGATACAGATACGCAGTATTTT. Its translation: CASGRGQDTDTQYF. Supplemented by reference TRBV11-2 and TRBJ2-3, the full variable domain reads EAGVAQSPRYKIIEKRQSVAFWCNPISGHATLYWYQQILGQGPKLLIQFQNNGVVDDSQLPKDRFSAERLKGVDSTLKIQPAKLEDSAVYLCASGRGQDTDTQYFGPGTRLTVL.

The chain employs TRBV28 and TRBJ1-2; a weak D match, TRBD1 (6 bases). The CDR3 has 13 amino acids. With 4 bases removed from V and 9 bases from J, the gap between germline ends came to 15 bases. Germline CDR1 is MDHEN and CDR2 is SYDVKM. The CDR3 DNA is TGTGCCAGCAGTTCAGGGTCACAGGGTCGCTACACCTTC. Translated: CASSSGSQGRYTF.